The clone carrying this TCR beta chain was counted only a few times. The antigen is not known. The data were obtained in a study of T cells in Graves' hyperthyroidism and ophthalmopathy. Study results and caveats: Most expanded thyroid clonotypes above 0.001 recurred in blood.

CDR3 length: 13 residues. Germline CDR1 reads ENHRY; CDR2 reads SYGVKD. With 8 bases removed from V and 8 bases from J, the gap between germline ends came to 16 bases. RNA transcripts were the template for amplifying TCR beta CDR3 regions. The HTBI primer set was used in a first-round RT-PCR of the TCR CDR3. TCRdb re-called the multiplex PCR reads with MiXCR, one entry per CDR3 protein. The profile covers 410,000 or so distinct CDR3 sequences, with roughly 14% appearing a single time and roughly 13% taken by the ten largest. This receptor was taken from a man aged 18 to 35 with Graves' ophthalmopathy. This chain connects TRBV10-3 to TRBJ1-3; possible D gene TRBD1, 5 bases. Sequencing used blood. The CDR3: CAIGRDGGDTIYF. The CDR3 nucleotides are TGTGCCATCGGCCGGGACGGCGGGGACACCATATATTTT.